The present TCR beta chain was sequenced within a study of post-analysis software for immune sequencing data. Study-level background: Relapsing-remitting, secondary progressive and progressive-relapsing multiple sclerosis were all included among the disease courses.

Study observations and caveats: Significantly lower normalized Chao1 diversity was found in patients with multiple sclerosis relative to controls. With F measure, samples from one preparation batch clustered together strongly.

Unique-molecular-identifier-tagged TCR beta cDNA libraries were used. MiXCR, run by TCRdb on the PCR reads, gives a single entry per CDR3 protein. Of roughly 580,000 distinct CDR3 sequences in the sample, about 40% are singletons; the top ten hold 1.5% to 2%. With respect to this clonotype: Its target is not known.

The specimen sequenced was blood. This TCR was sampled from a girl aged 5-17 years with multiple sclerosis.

The CDR3 bases are TGTGCCAGCAGTTTTGATTCGACTGGGGGTGGCTACACCTTC. It codes for CASSFDSTGGGYTF. The chain carries TRBV25-1 and TRBJ1-2, with D possibly matching TRBD1 (5 bases). V was pared by 5 bases and J by 7 bases, with 17 bases between. Germline loops: CDR1 MGHDK, CDR2 SYGVNS. The CDR3 is made up of 14 amino acids.